This TCR beta chain comes out of a study of identical twins. From the 5' RACE reads, TCRdb called clonotypes with MiXCR, one entry per CDR3 protein. The sample contains roughly 220,000 distinct CDR3 sequences, 5.5% to 7.5% of which appear only once. Germline values: CDR1 SGDLS, CDR2 YYNGEE. Trimming took 2 bases from V and 4 from J, leaving 10 bases between them. The CDR3 is made up of 14 amino acids. This clonotype was found a few times. These same data were also listed under a study on T cells expressing NK-cell markers.

The rearrangement uses TRBV9 and TRBJ2-1; D is perhaps TRBD2 (6 bases). The source is a woman under 30 in good health. Sequencing was carried out using CD8+ T cells sorted from blood. The CDR3 DNA is TGTGCCAGCAGCGTTGGTAGCGGATACAATGAGCAGTTCTTC. This codes for CASSVGSGYNEQFF.